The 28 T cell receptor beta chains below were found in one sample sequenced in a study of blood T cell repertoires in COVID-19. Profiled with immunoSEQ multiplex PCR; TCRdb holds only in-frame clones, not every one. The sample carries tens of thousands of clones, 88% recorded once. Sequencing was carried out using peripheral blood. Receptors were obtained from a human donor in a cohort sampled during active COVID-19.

The CDR3, as DNA: TGTGCCATCTCACTAGCGGGAGAGTTCTTATTTGGGACCCAGTACTTC. This gives the protein CAISLAGEFLFGTQYF. J is TRBJ2-5 and V is TRBV10-3, with 11 bases aligning to TRBD2. The V gene end was trimmed by 8 bases and the J gene end by 7 bases; junction bases not matched to a gene: 15. This CDR3 region has 16 residues. Germline CDR1 and CDR2: ENHRY and SYGVKD.

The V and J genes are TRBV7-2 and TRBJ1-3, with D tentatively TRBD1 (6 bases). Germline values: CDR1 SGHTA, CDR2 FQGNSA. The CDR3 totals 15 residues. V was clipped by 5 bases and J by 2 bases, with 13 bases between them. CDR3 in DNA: TGTGCCAGCAGCGCAGCGACAGGAGCTGGAAACACCATATATTTT. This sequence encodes CASSAATGAGNTIYF.

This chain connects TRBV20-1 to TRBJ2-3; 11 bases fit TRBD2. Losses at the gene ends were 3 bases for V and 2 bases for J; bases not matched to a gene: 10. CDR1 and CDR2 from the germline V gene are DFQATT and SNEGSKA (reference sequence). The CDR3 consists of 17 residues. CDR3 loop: CSASSALAGGTTDTQYF. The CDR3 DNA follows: TGCAGTGCTAGTAGCGCGCTAGCGGGAGGTACCACAGATACGCAGTATTTT.

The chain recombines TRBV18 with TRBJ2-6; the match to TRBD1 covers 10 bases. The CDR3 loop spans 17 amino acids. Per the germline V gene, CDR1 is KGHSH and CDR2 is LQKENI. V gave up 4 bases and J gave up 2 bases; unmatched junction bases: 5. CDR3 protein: CASSRQGAGAGANVLTF. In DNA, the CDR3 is TGTGCCAGCTCACGACAGGGGGCAGGAGCTGGGGCCAACGTCCTGACTTTC.

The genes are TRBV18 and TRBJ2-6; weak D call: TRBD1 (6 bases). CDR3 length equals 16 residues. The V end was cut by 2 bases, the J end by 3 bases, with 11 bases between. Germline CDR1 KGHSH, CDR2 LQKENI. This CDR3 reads CASSPAGRGGANVLTF. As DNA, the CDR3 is TGTGCCAGCTCACCAGCGGGCAGGGGTGGGGCCAACGTCCTGACTTTC.

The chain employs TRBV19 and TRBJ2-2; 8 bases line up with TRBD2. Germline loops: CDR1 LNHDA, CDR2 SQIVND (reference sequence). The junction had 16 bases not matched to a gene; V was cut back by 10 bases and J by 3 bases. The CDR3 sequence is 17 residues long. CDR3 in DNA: TGTGCCACGAGCCCCCAAGCCGGCGGGAGGTACACCGGGGAGCTGTTTTTT. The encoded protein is CATSPQAGGRYTGELFF.

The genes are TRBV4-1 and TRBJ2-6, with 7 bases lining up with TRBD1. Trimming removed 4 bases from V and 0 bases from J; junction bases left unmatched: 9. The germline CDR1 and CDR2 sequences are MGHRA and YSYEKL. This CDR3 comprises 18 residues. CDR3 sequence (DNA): TGCGCCAGCAGCCGAGACAGGGTCAGGGGCTCTGGGGCCAACGTCCTGACTTTC. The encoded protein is CASSRDRVRGSGANVLTF.

DNA for the CDR3: TGTGCCAGCAGCTCGGGGGGACTAGCGAGACGCTACGAGCAGTACTTC. Translated, it gives CASSSGGLARRYEQYF. This sequence joins TRBV7-2 and TRBJ2-7; 10 nucleotides match TRBD2. The CDR3 runs 16 residues. V lost 4 bases and J lost 3; bases outside the gene matches: 9. Germline CDR1 and CDR2: SGHTA and FQGNSA.

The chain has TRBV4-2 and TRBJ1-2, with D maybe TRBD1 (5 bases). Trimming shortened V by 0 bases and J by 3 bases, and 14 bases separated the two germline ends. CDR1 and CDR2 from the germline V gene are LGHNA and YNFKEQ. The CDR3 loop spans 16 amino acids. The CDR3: CASSQEGSRDHYGYTF. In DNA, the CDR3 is TGTGCCAGCAGCCAAGAAGGTAGCAGGGATCACTATGGCTACACCTTC.

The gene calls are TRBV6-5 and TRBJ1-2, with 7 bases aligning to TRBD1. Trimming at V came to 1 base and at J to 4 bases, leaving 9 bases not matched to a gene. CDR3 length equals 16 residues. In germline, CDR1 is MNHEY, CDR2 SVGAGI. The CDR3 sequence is CASSYYNRDSIYGYTF. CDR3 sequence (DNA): TGTGCCAGCAGTTACTACAACCGGGACAGTATCTATGGCTACACCTTC.

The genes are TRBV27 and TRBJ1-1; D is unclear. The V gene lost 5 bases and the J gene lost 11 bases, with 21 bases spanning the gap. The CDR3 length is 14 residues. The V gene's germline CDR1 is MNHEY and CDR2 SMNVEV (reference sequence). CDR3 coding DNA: TGTGCCAGCAGTATCCTTCCGACGGGTTACGTGGCTTTCTTT. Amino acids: CASSILPTGYVAFF.

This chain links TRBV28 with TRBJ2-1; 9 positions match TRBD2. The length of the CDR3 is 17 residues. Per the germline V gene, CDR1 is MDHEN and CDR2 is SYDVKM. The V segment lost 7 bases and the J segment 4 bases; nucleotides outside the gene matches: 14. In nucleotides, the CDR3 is TGTGCCAGCACGATGGAGGGGATGGCGGGAGGGTACAATGAGCAGTTCTTC. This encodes CASTMEGMAGGYNEQFF.

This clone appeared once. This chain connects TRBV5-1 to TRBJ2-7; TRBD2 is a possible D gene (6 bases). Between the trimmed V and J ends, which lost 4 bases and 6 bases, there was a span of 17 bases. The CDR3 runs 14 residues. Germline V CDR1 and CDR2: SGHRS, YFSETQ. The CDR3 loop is CASSPRDWGGEQYF. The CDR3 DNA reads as TGCGCCAGCAGCCCCCGGGACTGGGGCGGCGAGCAGTACTTC.

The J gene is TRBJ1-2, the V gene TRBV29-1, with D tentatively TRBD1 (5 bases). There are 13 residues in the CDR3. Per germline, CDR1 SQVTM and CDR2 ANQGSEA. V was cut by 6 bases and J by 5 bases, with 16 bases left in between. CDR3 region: CSVGTGGLYGYTF. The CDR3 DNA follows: TGCAGCGTGGGGACGGGGGGTTTGTATGGCTACACCTTC. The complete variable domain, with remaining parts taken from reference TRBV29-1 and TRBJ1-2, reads SAVISQKPSRDICQRGTSLTIQCQVDSQVTMMFWYRQQPGQSLTLIATANQGSEATYESGFVIDKFPISRPNLTFSTLTVSNMSPEDSSIYLCSVGTGGLYGYTFGSGTRLTVV.

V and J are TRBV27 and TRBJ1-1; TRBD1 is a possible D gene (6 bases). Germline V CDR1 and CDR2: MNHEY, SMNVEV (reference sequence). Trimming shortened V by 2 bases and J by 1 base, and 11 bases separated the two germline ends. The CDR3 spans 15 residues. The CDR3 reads CASSLVGQWNTEAFF. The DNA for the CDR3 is TGTGCCAGCAGTTTAGTAGGACAGTGGAACACTGAAGCTTTCTTT.

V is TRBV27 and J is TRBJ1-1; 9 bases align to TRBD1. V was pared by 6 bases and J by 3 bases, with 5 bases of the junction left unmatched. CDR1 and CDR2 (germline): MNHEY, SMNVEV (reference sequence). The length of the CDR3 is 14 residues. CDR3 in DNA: TGTGCCAGCAGAAACAGGGGGCTAGACACTGAAGCTTTCTTT. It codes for CASRNRGLDTEAFF.

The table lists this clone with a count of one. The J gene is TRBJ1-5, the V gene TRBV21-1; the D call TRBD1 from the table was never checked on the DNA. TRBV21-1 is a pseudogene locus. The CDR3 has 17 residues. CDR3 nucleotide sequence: TGTGCCAGCAGCAAAGTCAGGGCAGGGGGTCGCAATCAGCCCCAGCATTTT. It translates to CASSKVRAGGRNQPQHF.

The CDR3 bases are TGTGCCAGCAGAGGGGCGCCTAACACCGGGGAGCTGTTTTTT. Encoded protein: CASRGAPNTGELFF. V gene TRBV28 combines with J gene TRBJ2-2, with D possibly TRBD1 on 5 matching bases. CDR1 MDHEN and CDR2 SYDVKM come from the germline V gene. The germline V and J ends were trimmed by 6 bases and 2 bases, with 10 bases remaining between them. The CDR3 loop spans 14 amino acids.

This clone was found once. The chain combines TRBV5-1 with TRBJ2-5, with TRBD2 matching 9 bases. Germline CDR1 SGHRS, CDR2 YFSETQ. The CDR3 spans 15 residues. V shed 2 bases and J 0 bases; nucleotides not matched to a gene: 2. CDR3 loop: CASSFSGSDQETQYF. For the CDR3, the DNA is TGCGCCAGCAGCTTTAGCGGGAGCGACCAAGAGACCCAGTACTTC.

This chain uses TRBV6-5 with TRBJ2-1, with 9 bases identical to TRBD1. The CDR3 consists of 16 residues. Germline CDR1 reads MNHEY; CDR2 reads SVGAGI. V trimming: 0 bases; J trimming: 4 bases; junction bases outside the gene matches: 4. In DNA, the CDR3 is TGTGCCAGCAGTTACTCGACGGGACAGGGATACAATGAGCAGTTCTTC. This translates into CASSYSTGQGYNEQFF.

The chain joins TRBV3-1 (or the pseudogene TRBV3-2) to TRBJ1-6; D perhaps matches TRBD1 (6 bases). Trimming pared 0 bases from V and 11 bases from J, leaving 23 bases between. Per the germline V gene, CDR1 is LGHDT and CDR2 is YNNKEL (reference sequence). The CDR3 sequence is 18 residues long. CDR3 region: CASSQDKSGWPGATPLHF. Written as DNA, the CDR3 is TGTGCCAGCAGCCAAGATAAGAGCGGCTGGCCAGGGGCTACACCCCTCCACTTT.

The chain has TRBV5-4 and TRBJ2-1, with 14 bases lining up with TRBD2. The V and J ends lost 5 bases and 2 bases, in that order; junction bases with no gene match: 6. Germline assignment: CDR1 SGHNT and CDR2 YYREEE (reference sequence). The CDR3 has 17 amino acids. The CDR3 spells CASSSGLAGGAYNEQFF. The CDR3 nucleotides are TGTGCCAGCAGTTCCGGACTAGCGGGGGGAGCCTACAATGAGCAGTTCTTC.

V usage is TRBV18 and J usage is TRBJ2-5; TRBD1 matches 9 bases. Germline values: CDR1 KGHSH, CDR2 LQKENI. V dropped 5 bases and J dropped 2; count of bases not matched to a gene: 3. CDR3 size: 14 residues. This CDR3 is CASSTGQGQETQYF. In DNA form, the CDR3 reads TGTGCCAGCTCAACGGGACAGGGTCAAGAGACCCAGTACTTC. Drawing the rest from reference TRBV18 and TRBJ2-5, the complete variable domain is NAGVMQNPRHLVRRRGQEARLRCSPMKGHSHVYWYRQLPEEGLKFMVYLQKENIIDESGMPKERFSAEFPKEGPSILRIQQVVRGDSAAYFCASSTGQGQETQYFGPGTRLLVL.

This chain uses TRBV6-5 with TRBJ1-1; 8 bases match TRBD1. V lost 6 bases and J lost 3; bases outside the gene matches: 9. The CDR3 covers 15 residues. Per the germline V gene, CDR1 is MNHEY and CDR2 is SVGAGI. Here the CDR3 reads CASRFAGGGYTEAFF. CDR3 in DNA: TGTGCCAGCAGATTCGCAGGGGGCGGGTACACTGAAGCTTTCTTT.

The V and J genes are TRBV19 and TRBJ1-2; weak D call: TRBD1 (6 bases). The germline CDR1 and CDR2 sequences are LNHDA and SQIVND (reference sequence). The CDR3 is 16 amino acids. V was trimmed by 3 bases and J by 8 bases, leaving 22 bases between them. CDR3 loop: CASSMGDTGRVSGYTF. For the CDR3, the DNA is TGTGCCAGTAGTATGGGGGACACAGGGAGAGTATCCGGCTACACCTTC.

CDR3 loop: CASSLVGGQGWVYGYTF. As DNA, the CDR3 is TGTGCCAGCAGCTTAGTTGGGGGACAGGGATGGGTCTATGGCTACACCTTC. This sequence joins TRBV13 and TRBJ1-2; 9 bases agree with TRBD1. CDR3 length: 17 amino acids. With 1 base clipped from V and 4 bases from J, the junction kept 10 bases outside the gene matches. CDR1 and CDR2 from the germline V gene are PRHDT and FYEKMQ (reference sequence).

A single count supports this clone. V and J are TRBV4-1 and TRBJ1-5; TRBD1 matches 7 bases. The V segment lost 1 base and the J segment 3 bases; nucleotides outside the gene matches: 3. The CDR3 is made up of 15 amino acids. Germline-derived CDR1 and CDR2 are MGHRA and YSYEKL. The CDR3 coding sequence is TGCGCCAGCAGCCAAGGGGACAGACCCAATCAGCCCCAGCATTTT. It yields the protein CASSQGDRPNQPQHF.

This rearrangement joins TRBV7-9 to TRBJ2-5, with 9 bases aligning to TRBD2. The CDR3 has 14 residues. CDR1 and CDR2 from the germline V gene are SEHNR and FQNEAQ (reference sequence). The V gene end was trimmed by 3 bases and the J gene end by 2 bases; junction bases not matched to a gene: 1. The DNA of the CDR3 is TGTGCCAGCAGCTTTGCGGGGGGGCAAGAGACCCAGTACTTC. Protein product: CASSFAGGQETQYF.